This entry describes one TCR beta chain. The CDR3 length is 16 residues. Germline V gene data show CDR1 as KGHSH and CDR2 as LQKENI. Trimming removed 2 bases from V and 2 bases from J, with 14 bases in between. Using immunoSEQ multiplex PCR, the repertoire was profiled, and TCRdb retains in-frame clones only, with some absent. Of approximately 34,000 clones in the sample, about nine tenths were seen once. These data belong to a study of T cell changes during pregnancy in multiple sclerosis. This clonotype was obtained from a female donor with multiple sclerosis, enrolled in a pregnancy study. The chain is built from TRBV18 and TRBJ2-3; D not resolved. Sequenced here: CD8+ T cells from peripheral blood mononuclear cells, sampled in the first trimester of pregnancy. The CDR3 sequence: CASSPGLRINTDTQYF. CDR3 in DNA: TGTGCCAGCTCACCAGGTTTGCGGATTAACACAGATACGCAGTATTTT.